This entry concerns a single TCR beta chain. Its antigen remains unidentified. Base qualities were left out, and no much larger clone turns up one base away. The sample belongs to a study of technical replicates of blood from several donors (dated 2017 in TCRdb). From cysteine to phenylalanine, the CDR3 is 16 amino acids long. Left in the record is the CDR3 DNA by itself, 48 bases read in frame from the first base. Ends trimmed: V by 8 bases, J by 6 bases; bases unmatched to a gene: 13. For CDR1 and CDR2, the germline V gene (reference sequence) lists SEHNR and FQNEAQ. Libraries were built with the immunoSEQ multiplex PCR assay. Here the immuneACCESS table is served through TCRdb, limited to in-frame sequences with V and J called. Missing clones are a known gap in these copies; in checked studies unresolved V genes cover under half, and the rest lacks a known reason. The sample contains tens of thousands of clones, just under 90% of them found a single time. 5.2% of the sample is in the top ten clones.

The clonotype was recovered from a human donor in good health. Some clones in this sample may be carry-over from other donors' samples. Recombination joined TRBV7-9 with TRBJ1-6; 7 central nucleotides agree with TRBD1. Sequenced input: PBMCs. CDR3 sequence: CASVPSGTASNSPLHF. Here is the DNA: TGTGCCAGCGTTCCTTCCGGGACAGCCAGTAATTCACCCCTCCACTTT.